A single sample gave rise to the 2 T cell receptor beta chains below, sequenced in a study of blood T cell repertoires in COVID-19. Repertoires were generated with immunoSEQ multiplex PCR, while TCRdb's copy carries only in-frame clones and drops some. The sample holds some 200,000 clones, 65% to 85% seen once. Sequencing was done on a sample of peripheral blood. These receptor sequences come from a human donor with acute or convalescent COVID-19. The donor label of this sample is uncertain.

The CDR3 region has the DNA TGTGCCAGCAGTTCCCCGGACAGGGTTACTTTCTTTGCCCCAAACACCATATATTTT. This sequence encodes CASSSPDRVTFFAPNTIYF. This rearrangement joins TRBV27 to TRBJ1-3, with 8 bases aligning to TRBD1. The CDR3 contains 19 residues. Per the germline V gene, CDR1 is MNHEY and CDR2 is SMNVEV (reference sequence). The V gene end was trimmed by 4 bases and the J gene end by 6 bases; junction bases not matched to a gene: 20.

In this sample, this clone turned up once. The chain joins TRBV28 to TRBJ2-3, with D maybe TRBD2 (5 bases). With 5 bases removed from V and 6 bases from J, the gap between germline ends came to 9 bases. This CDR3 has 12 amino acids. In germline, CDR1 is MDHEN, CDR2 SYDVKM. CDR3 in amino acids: CASSTTRDTQYF. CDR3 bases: TGTGCCAGCAGTACCACTAGGGATACGCAGTATTTT.